The rows below give T cell receptor beta chains drawn from one sample of a study of blood T cell repertoires in COVID-19. Using immunoSEQ multiplex PCR, the repertoire was profiled, and TCRdb retains in-frame clones only, with some absent. The sample shows some 340,000 clones, around four fifths of them seen only once. Sequencing was done on a sample of peripheral blood. The receptors stem from a man under 40 with active or convalescent COVID-19. CDR3s include the opening cysteine and the closing phenylalanine or tryptophan. Each record gives: clone size, D gene, J gene, V gene, CDR3 protein, CDR3 DNA. A D gene is named only where the DNA matches it firmly. Only some rows state a clone size, as once, few, many or a class for expanded clones.

abundance: NA
d_gene: NA
j_gene: TRBJ1-5
v_gene: TRBV6-2/TRBV6-3
CDR3aa: CASSPWRGYSNQPQHF
CDR3nt: TGTGCCAGCAGTCCCTGGCGGGGCTATAGCAATCAGCCCCAGCATTTT

abundance: NA
d_gene: NA
j_gene: TRBJ1-2
v_gene: TRBV27
CDR3aa: CASSLRRTNYGYTF
CDR3nt: TGTGCCAGCAGTTTACGCAGAACTAACTATGGCTACACCTTC

abundance: few
d_gene: TRBD2
j_gene: TRBJ2-1
v_gene: TRBV10-2
CDR3aa: CASKVAGGSDEQFF
CDR3nt: TGCGCCAGCAAAGTAGCGGGGGGGTCCGATGAGCAGTTCTTC

abundance: NA
d_gene: TRBD2
j_gene: TRBJ2-5
v_gene: TRBV24-1
CDR3aa: CATSASGGWETQYF
CDR3nt: TGTGCCACCAGTGCTAGCGGGGGGTGGGAGACCCAGTACTTC

abundance: NA
d_gene: NA
j_gene: TRBJ2-3
v_gene: TRBV19
CDR3aa: CASSKGGPGYTDTQYF
CDR3nt: TGTGCCAGTAGTAAAGGGGGACCCGGATACACAGATACGCAGTATTTT

abundance: NA
d_gene: TRBD2
j_gene: TRBJ2-7
v_gene: TRBV6-5
CDR3aa: CASFTGGSSYEQYF
CDR3nt: TGTGCCAGCTTTACGGGGGGGAGCTCCTACGAGCAGTACTTC

abundance: NA
d_gene: NA
j_gene: TRBJ2-5
v_gene: TRBV6-2/TRBV6-3
CDR3aa: CASSSPKGGRRETQYF
CDR3nt: TGTGCCAGCAGCTCCCCGAAAGGCGGCAGGAGGGAGACCCAGTACTTC

abundance: once
d_gene: NA
j_gene: TRBJ1-1
v_gene: TRBV5-1
CDR3aa: CASSLELRGNGEAFF
CDR3nt: TGCGCCAGCAGCTTGGAATTACGGGGGAACGGTGAAGCTTTCTTT

abundance: NA
d_gene: TRBD1
j_gene: TRBJ2-6
v_gene: TRBV7-2
CDR3aa: CASSATGVAGANVLTF
CDR3nt: TGTGCCAGCAGCGCCACAGGGGTTGCTGGGGCCAACGTCCTGACTTTC

abundance: NA
d_gene: NA
j_gene: TRBJ1-6
v_gene: TRBV5-1
CDR3aa: CASSWDWGVNSPLHF
CDR3nt: TGCGCCAGCAGCTGGGACTGGGGGGTTAATTCACCCCTCCACTTT

abundance: NA
d_gene: TRBD2
j_gene: TRBJ2-3
v_gene: TRBV9
CDR3aa: CASSITPERGTTDTQYF
CDR3nt: TGTGCCAGCAGCATCACACCGGAGCGGGGGACCACAGATACGCAGTATTTT

abundance: NA
d_gene: NA
j_gene: TRBJ1-5
v_gene: TRBV27
CDR3aa: CASSLIFPSNQPQHF
CDR3nt: TGTGCCAGCAGTCTTATTTTCCCTAGCAATCAGCCCCAGCATTTT

abundance: NA
d_gene: TRBD2
j_gene: TRBJ2-1
v_gene: TRBV7-2
CDR3aa: CASSFPGLAGNRNNEQFF
CDR3nt: TGTGCCAGCAGCTTTCCGGGACTAGCGGGGAATCGGAACAATGAGCAGTTCTTC

abundance: few
d_gene: NA
j_gene: TRBJ1-2
v_gene: TRBV6-1
CDR3aa: CASSEAGGLYGYTF
CDR3nt: TGTGCCAGCAGTGAAGCAGGGGGTCTCTATGGCTACACCTTC

abundance: NA
d_gene: TRBD2
j_gene: TRBJ2-1
v_gene: TRBV28
CDR3aa: CASSWPRGRPRSYNEQFF
CDR3nt: TGTGCCAGCAGTTGGCCCCGCGGGAGACCCCGCTCCTACAATGAGCAGTTCTTC

abundance: few
d_gene: NA
j_gene: TRBJ2-7
v_gene: TRBV11-3
CDR3aa: CASSEQGSTYEQYF
CDR3nt: TGTGCCAGCAGCGAACAGGGTTCGACCTACGAGCAGTACTTC

abundance: NA
d_gene: NA
j_gene: TRBJ1-6
v_gene: TRBV7-8
CDR3aa: CASSSLEQGSNSPLHF
CDR3nt: TGTGCCAGCAGCTCACTCGAACAGGGTAGCAATTCACCCCTCCACTTT

abundance: NA
d_gene: NA
j_gene: TRBJ1-3
v_gene: TRBV6-5
CDR3aa: CASSSGWAVSGNTIYF
CDR3nt: TGTGCCAGCAGTTCCGGCTGGGCAGTCTCTGGAAACACCATATATTTT

abundance: NA
d_gene: NA
j_gene: TRBJ1-1
v_gene: TRBV11-2
CDR3aa: CASSLDSGRQINTEAFF
CDR3nt: TGTGCCAGCAGCTTAGATAGCGGTCGGCAGATAAACACTGAAGCTTTCTTT

abundance: NA
d_gene: NA
j_gene: TRBJ2-7
v_gene: TRBV14
CDR3aa: CASSREALDYEQYF
CDR3nt: TGTGCCAGCAGCCGAGAGGCCCTAGACTACGAGCAGTACTTC

abundance: NA
d_gene: NA
j_gene: TRBJ2-1
v_gene: TRBV9
CDR3aa: CASSVGGGPRNEQFF
CDR3nt: TGTGCCAGCAGCGTAGGGGGGGGGCCCAGGAATGAGCAGTTCTTC

abundance: NA
d_gene: TRBD1
j_gene: TRBJ1-5
v_gene: TRBV7-2
CDR3aa: CASSPGQGKGWSNQPQHF
CDR3nt: TGTGCCAGCAGTCCCGGACAGGGTAAAGGGTGGAGCAATCAGCCCCAGCATTTT

abundance: once
d_gene: TRBD1
j_gene: TRBJ1-5
v_gene: TRBV18
CDR3aa: CASSPGQGNQPQHF
CDR3nt: TGTGCCAGCTCGCCGGGACAGGGCAATCAGCCCCAGCATTTT

abundance: once
d_gene: NA
j_gene: TRBJ2-6
v_gene: TRBV11-2
CDR3aa: CASSLVQAYSGANVLTF
CDR3nt: TGTGCCAGCAGCTTGGTACAGGCCTACTCTGGGGCCAACGTCCTGACTTTC

abundance: NA
d_gene: TRBD1
j_gene: TRBJ1-4
v_gene: TRBV28
CDR3aa: CASSSLRDREIEKLFF
CDR3nt: TGTGCCAGCAGCTCCCTCCGGGACAGGGAGATCGAAAAACTGTTTTTT

abundance: NA
d_gene: NA
j_gene: TRBJ1-4
v_gene: TRBV6-5
CDR3aa: CASSKGGQAEKLFF
CDR3nt: TGTGCCAGCAGTAAGGGGGGGCAGGCTGAAAAACTGTTTTTT

abundance: NA
d_gene: NA
j_gene: TRBJ1-1
v_gene: TRBV28
CDR3aa: CASSLSSWGGTEAFF
CDR3nt: TGTGCCAGCAGTTTAAGCTCTTGGGGGGGCACTGAAGCTTTCTTT

abundance: NA
d_gene: NA
j_gene: TRBJ2-3
v_gene: TRBV30
CDR3aa: CAWTGGTDTQYF
CDR3nt: TGTGCCTGGACGGGTGGCACAGATACGCAGTATTTT

abundance: NA
d_gene: NA
j_gene: TRBJ2-5
v_gene: TRBV30
CDR3aa: CAWSGQTRETQYF
CDR3nt: TGTGCCTGGAGTGGGCAGACGAGGGAGACCCAGTACTTC

abundance: NA
d_gene: NA
j_gene: TRBJ1-2
v_gene: TRBV27
CDR3aa: CASGSARGNYGYTF
CDR3nt: TGTGCCAGCGGGTCTGCCAGGGGTAACTATGGCTACACCTTC